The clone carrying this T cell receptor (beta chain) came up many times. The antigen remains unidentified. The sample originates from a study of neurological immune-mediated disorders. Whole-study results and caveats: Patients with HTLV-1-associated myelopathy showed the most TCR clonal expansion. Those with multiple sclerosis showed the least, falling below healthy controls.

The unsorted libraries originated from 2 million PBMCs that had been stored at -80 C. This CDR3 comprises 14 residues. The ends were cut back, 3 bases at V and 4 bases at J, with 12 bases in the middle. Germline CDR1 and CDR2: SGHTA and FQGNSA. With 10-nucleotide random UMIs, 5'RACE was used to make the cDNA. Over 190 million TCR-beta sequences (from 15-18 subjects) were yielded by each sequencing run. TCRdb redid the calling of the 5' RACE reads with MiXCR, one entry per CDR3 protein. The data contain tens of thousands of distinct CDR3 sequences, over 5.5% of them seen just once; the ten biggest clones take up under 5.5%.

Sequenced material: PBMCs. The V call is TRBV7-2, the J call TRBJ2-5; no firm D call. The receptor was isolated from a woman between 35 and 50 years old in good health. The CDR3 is CASSLTGPLETQYF. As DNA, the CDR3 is TGTGCCAGCAGCTTGACCGGGCCCTTAGAGACCCAGTACTTC. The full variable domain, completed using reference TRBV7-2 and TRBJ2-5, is GAGVSQSPSNKVTEKGKDVELRCDPISGHTALYWYRQSLGQGLEFLIYFQGNSAPDKSGLPSDRFSAERTGGSVSTLTIQRTQQEDSAVYLCASSLTGPLETQYFGPGTRLLVL.